The T cell receptor beta chain described here comes from a study of T-cell memory formation after mild COVID-19. Study in general: Largely, the TCR clusters proved donor specific.

This CDR3 spans 14 amino acids. V was shortened by 3 bases and J by 0 bases, with 8 bases between the two germline ends. The germline gives CDR1 MNHNS, CDR2 SASEGT. A single record per CDR3 protein comes from TCRdb applying MiXCR to the 5' RACE reads. This table holds 250,000 to 350,000 distinct CDR3 sequences, approximately 15% found once. Sequenced: PBMCs or a T cell subset sorted from them (not recorded which). This receptor was obtained from a man aged 18 to 35 who had mild COVID-19 (a few samples of this study predate the infection). Cell type and time point are not known. This sequence joins TRBV6-1 and TRBJ1-1; unclear D gene. The CDR3 sequence is CASSDAAMNTEAFF. The DNA of the CDR3 is TGTGCCAGCAGTGACGCAGCTATGAACACTGAAGCTTTCTTT.